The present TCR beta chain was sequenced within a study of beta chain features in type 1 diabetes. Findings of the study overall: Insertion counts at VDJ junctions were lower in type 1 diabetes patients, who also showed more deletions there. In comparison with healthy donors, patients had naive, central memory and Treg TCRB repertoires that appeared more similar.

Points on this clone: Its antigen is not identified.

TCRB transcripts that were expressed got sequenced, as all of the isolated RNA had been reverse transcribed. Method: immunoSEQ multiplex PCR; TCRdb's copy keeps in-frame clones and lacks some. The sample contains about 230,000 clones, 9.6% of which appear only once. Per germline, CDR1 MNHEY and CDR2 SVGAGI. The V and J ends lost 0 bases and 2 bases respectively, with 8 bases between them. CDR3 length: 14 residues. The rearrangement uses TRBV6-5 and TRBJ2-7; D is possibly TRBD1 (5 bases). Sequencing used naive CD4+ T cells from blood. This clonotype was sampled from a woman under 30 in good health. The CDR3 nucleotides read TGTGCCAGCAGTTACTCCTCGGACACCTACGAGCAGTACTTC. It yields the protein CASSYSSDTYEQYF.